Below, 28 T cell receptor beta chains from the same sample are listed, as sequenced in a study of cytomegalovirus exposure and HLA in healthy donors (dated by TCRdb to about 2017). Receptors were amplified or captured by the immunoSEQ multiplex PCR assay. The multiplex PCR relied on a mix of 60 forward primers for TCR Vbeta segments and 13 reverse primers for TCR Jbeta segments. The source is immuneACCESS, and TCRdb retained only in-frame sequences with V and J called. Part of the clones is not carried over; for the studies checked, unresolved V genes explain less than half of this, and the remainder is unexplained. This sample is represented by around 120,000 clones; around 83% of them were singletons. The ten biggest clones cover 2% to 3% of the sample. The source material was PBMCs. These receptors came from a man between 50 and 59 years old in good health and CMV-seronegative.

The V and J genes are TRBV30 and TRBJ2-1; 8 bases align to TRBD2. CDR1 and CDR2 from the germline V gene are GTSNPN and SVGIG (reference sequence). With 1 base clipped from V and 4 bases from J, the junction kept 9 bases outside the gene matches. The CDR3 has 16 amino acids. For the CDR3, the DNA is TGTGCCTGGAGTGCATCCCTAAGCGGGGGATACAATGAGCAGTTCTTC. Translation gives CAWSASLSGGYNEQFF.

The chain joins TRBV6-1 to TRBJ1-2; maybe TRBD1 (5 bases). Trimming took 7 bases from V and 3 from J, leaving 15 bases between them. CDR1 and CDR2 (germline): MNHNS, SASEGT. This CDR3 contains 14 residues. This CDR3 is CASIQGDRYYGYTF. DNA for the CDR3: TGTGCCAGCATCCAGGGTGACCGCTACTATGGCTACACCTTC.

This sequence joins TRBV6-6 and TRBJ2-7; D may be TRBD1 (5 bases). The ends were cut back, 7 bases at V and 1 base at J, with 17 bases in the middle. Germline V gives CDR1 MNHNY, CDR2 SVGAGI (reference sequence). The CDR3 is 15 residues long. The CDR3 sequence: CASNLGAPDSYEQYF. The CDR3 nucleotides read TGTGCCAGCAACCTAGGGGCCCCGGATTCCTACGAGCAGTACTTC.

The rearrangement uses TRBV10-3 and TRBJ1-5; 8 positions match TRBD1. V shed 4 bases and J 8 bases; nucleotides not matched to a gene: 10. Germline CDR1 reads ENHRY; CDR2 reads SYGVKD. The CDR3 is 15 amino acids. The CDR3 is CAISGTGIGGEPQHF. The CDR3 bases are TGTGCCATCAGTGGGACAGGGATAGGGGGGGAGCCCCAGCATTTT.

The rearrangement joins TRBV7-9 to TRBJ2-7; 7 bases align to TRBD1. The CDR3 sequence is 13 residues long. Unmatched junction bases numbered 7, after V lost 5 bases and J lost 6 bases. Germline values: CDR1 SEHNR, CDR2 FQNEAQ (reference sequence). The CDR3 DNA reads TGTGCCAGCAGCCCGGGACAGTCTCGCGAGCAGTACTTC. This translates into CASSPGQSREQYF.

The chain recombines TRBV5-5 with TRBJ2-7; D is uncertain. CDR1 and CDR2 from the germline V gene are SGHKS and YYEKEE (reference sequence). Trimming stripped 4 bases from V and 3 bases from J, with 5 bases between. The length of the CDR3 is 11 residues. The CDR3 here is CASSPDYEQYF. The DNA of the CDR3 is TGTGCCAGCAGCCCAGACTACGAGCAGTACTTC.

The CDR3 DNA reads as TGTGCCAGCAGTGGAATTACGGGGGGCATTTCCTACGAGCAGTACTTC. It codes for CASSGITGGISYEQYF. This sequence joins TRBV2 and TRBJ2-7, with D perhaps matching TRBD2 (7 bases). CDR1 and CDR2 from the germline V gene are SNHLY and FYNNEI. CDR3 length: 16 residues. Trimming pared 4 bases from V and 1 base from J, leaving 17 bases between. Using reference TRBV2 and TRBJ2-7 for the parts outside the CDR3, the full variable domain is EPEVTQTPSHQVTQMGQEVILRCVPISNHLYFYWYRQILGQKVEFLVSFYNNEISEKSEIFDDQFSVERPDGSNFTLKIRSTKLEDSAMYFCASSGITGGISYEQYFGPGTRLTVT.

This clone was recorded only once. A read error likely explains this, since a far larger clone differs by one base. V usage is TRBV9 and J usage is TRBJ2-1, with a weak D call TRBD2 (7 bases). V lost 5 bases and J lost 8, with 11 bases in between. The CDR3 is 12 amino acids. Germline lookup yields CDR1 SGDLS and CDR2 YYNGEE. As DNA, the CDR3 is TGTGCCAGCAGTCCGGGGGGCCATGAGCAGTTCTTC. Its translation is CASSPGGHEQFF.

This clone was seen a handful of times. V and J are TRBV7-8 and TRBJ2-5, with D possibly TRBD2 on 5 matching bases. The germline CDR1 and CDR2 sequences are SGHVS and FQNEAQ. The V end lost 5 bases, the J end lost 4 bases, and 20 bases lay between the germline ends. The CDR3 is 16 amino acids. CDR3 loop: CASSAGSEILPETQYF. The CDR3 DNA reads TGTGCCAGCAGCGCGGGTTCAGAGATTTTACCAGAGACCCAGTACTTC.

V gene TRBV2 combines with J gene TRBJ1-1; D uncertain. Germline CDR1 SNHLY, CDR2 FYNNEI. CDR3 length: 12 amino acids. Trimming removed 7 bases at V and 5 bases at J, with 11 bases between. The CDR3 bases are TGTGCCAGCACTCTGGGAGGGACTGAAGCTTTCTTT. As protein: CASTLGGTEAFF.

The rearrangement links TRBV7-9 to TRBJ1-2, with 7 bases aligning to TRBD1. V shed 5 bases and J 2 bases; nucleotides not matched to a gene: 11. The CDR3 is 16 residues long. Per the germline V gene, CDR1 is SEHNR and CDR2 is FQNEAQ (reference sequence). The CDR3, as DNA: TGTGCCAGCAGCGATTCAACAGGGGCGAAAAACTATGGCTACACCTTC. Protein: CASSDSTGAKNYGYTF.

The chain is built from TRBV4-1 and TRBJ2-3, with a possible D match to TRBD2 (6 bases). Trimming removed 3 bases from V and 5 bases from J, with 18 bases in between. The CDR3 length is 16 residues. In germline, CDR1 is MGHRA, CDR2 YSYEKL. This CDR3 is CASSQEGLGGGDTQYF. CDR3 DNA: TGCGCCAGCAGCCAGGAGGGACTGGGAGGCGGAGATACGCAGTATTTT.

The chain recombines TRBV6-6 with TRBJ1-1; tentatively, D is TRBD1 (5 bases). The V and J ends lost 2 bases and 3 bases respectively, with 13 bases between them. Germline lookup yields CDR1 MNHNY and CDR2 SVGAGI (reference sequence). The CDR3 is made up of 15 amino acids. The CDR3 loop reads CASSYIRGRDTEAFF. In DNA form, the CDR3 reads TGTGCCAGCAGTTACATAAGGGGCAGGGACACTGAAGCTTTCTTT.

The chain couples TRBV10-2 to TRBJ2-7, with 7 bases aligning to TRBD1. The CDR3 is made up of 14 amino acids. The J segment lost 2 bases and the V segment lost 1 base, leaving 2 bases of the junction unmatched. Germline V CDR1 and CDR2: WSHSY, SAAADI. CDR3 in DNA: TGCGCCAGCAGTGAGTTTGACAGGGCCTACGAGCAGTACTTC. It encodes CASSEFDRAYEQYF.

The chain is built from TRBV19 and TRBJ2-1; TRBD2 aligns across 11 bases. The CDR3 totals 19 residues. Germline CDR1 reads LNHDA; CDR2 reads SQIVND (reference sequence). After removal of 4 bases from V and 0 bases from J, the junction contained 11 bases not matched to a gene. In DNA, the CDR3 is TGTGCCAGTAGTACCCAAGGACTAGCGGGCCCCAGCTCCTACAATGAGCAGTTCTTC. Its translation is CASSTQGLAGPSSYNEQFF.

J is TRBJ1-5 and V is TRBV10-3, with D possibly matching TRBD1 (5 bases). The V gene's germline CDR1 is ENHRY and CDR2 SYGVKD. V was pared by 3 bases and J by 7 bases, with 13 bases between. This CDR3 has 14 amino acids. In DNA form, the CDR3 reads TGTGCCATCAGTGACAGGGTGAGCCAACAGCCCCAGCATTTT. Residues: CAISDRVSQQPQHF.

The CDR3 DNA reads TGCGCCAGCAGCCAAACCACAGGGGGCGAGAAAGAGACCCAGTACTTC. This sequence encodes CASSQTTGGEKETQYF. The rearrangement uses TRBV5-1 and TRBJ2-5; TRBD1 matches 9 bases. V was clipped by 4 bases and J by 3 bases; unmatched bases: 10. The CDR3 length is 16 residues. Germline V gene sequence: CDR1 SGHRS, CDR2 YFSETQ.

The chain uses TRBV6-5 and TRBJ1-3; D not certain. Trimming took 4 bases from V and 0 from J, leaving 7 bases between them. Per the germline V gene, CDR1 is MNHEY and CDR2 is SVGAGI. The CDR3 consists of 14 residues. CDR3 protein: CASSSSPSGNTIYF. The CDR3 DNA is TGTGCCAGCAGTTCTAGTCCCTCTGGAAACACCATATATTTT.

The chain has TRBV2 and TRBJ2-7; 7 bases are a match to TRBD2. Germline V gene sequence: CDR1 SNHLY, CDR2 FYNNEI. Losses at the gene ends were 6 bases for V and 5 bases for J; bases not matched to a gene: 7. CDR3 length: 13 amino acids. The CDR3 region is CASSRLAPHEQYF. The CDR3 DNA reads as TGTGCCAGCAGCAGACTAGCCCCCCACGAGCAGTACTTC.

The rearrangement joins TRBV5-6 to TRBJ2-7, with D tentatively TRBD1 (5 bases). The CDR3 is 14 residues long. CDR1 and CDR2 (germline): SGHDT, YYEEEE. The germline V and J ends were trimmed by 0 bases and 5 bases, with 12 bases remaining between them. CDR3 sequence (DNA): TGTGCCAGCAGCTTGGAGTCGGGCAGGGACGAGCAGTACTTC. This sequence encodes CASSLESGRDEQYF.

V usage is TRBV27 and J usage is TRBJ1-1; D unresolved. The CDR3 contains 13 residues. The V gene's germline CDR1 is MNHEY and CDR2 SMNVEV (reference sequence). V lost 2 bases and J 2 bases, leaving 6 bases between the germline ends. The CDR3 nucleotides read TGTGCCAGCAGTTTAGGAGGAAACACTGAAGCTTTCTTT. It codes for CASSLGGNTEAFF.

The chain uses TRBV30 and TRBJ1-2; the D is unclear. The CDR3 has 15 residues. Germline loops: CDR1 GTSNPN, CDR2 SVGIG (reference sequence). Trimming removed 0 bases from V and 2 bases from J, with 13 bases in between. The CDR3 sequence is CAWSVPGRENYGYTF. The CDR3 bases are TGTGCCTGGAGTGTACCAGGTCGGGAGAACTATGGCTACACCTTC.

This sequence joins TRBV7-2 and TRBJ2-5, with D perhaps matching TRBD1 (5 bases). The CDR3 has 14 amino acids. The ends were cut back, 6 bases at V and 2 bases at J, with 13 bases in the middle. From germline, CDR1 is SGHTA and CDR2 FQGNSA. The CDR3: CASRRGALQETQYF. For the CDR3, the DNA is TGTGCCAGCAGGCGTGGGGCGTTGCAAGAGACCCAGTACTTC.

The rearrangement links TRBV5-1 to TRBJ2-1, with TRBD2 identical over 8 bases. J gave up 5 bases and V 4 bases, and 11 bases lay outside the gene matches. From germline, CDR1 is SGHRS and CDR2 YFSETQ. The CDR3 is 16 amino acids. CDR3 in amino acids: CASSISTSGLHNEQFF. The CDR3 DNA sequence: TGCGCCAGCAGCATCTCAACTAGCGGCCTTCACAATGAGCAGTTCTTC.

The rearrangement joins TRBV5-1 to TRBJ1-1; D is undetermined. There are 14 residues in the CDR3. Per the germline V gene, CDR1 is SGHRS and CDR2 is YFSETQ. V lost 2 bases, J lost 3 bases, and 11 bases lay in between. CDR3 protein: CASSLGGSDTEAFF. Here the CDR3 DNA reads TGCGCCAGCAGCTTAGGAGGGTCGGACACTGAAGCTTTCTTT.

The chain carries TRBV12-5 and TRBJ2-2; D remains ambiguous. From germline, CDR1 is LGHNT and CDR2 FRNRAP. This CDR3 is built from 13 residues. CDR3 in amino acids: CATESSFAGELFF. The CDR3 coding sequence is TGTGCAACTGAGAGCTCGTTCGCCGGGGAGCTGTTTTTT.

V gene TRBV19 combines with J gene TRBJ2-5, with D hard to call. V was pared by 2 bases and J by 0 bases, with 4 bases between. CDR1 LNHDA and CDR2 SQIVND come from the germline V gene (reference sequence). The CDR3 totals 13 residues. The CDR3 nucleotides are TGTGCCAGTAGTATAAACAACCAAGAGACCCAGTACTTC. Its protein is CASSINNQETQYF.

The chain links TRBV5-4 to TRBJ2-7, with D maybe TRBD2 (6 bases). The germline V gene encodes CDR1 SGHNT and CDR2 YYREEE (reference sequence). This CDR3 is built from 14 residues. The V and J ends lost 4 bases and 4 bases respectively, with 15 bases between them. The CDR3 coding sequence is TGTGCCAGCAGCCCCCGACTAGACCAGTACGAGCAGTACTTC. Its translation is CASSPRLDQYEQYF.